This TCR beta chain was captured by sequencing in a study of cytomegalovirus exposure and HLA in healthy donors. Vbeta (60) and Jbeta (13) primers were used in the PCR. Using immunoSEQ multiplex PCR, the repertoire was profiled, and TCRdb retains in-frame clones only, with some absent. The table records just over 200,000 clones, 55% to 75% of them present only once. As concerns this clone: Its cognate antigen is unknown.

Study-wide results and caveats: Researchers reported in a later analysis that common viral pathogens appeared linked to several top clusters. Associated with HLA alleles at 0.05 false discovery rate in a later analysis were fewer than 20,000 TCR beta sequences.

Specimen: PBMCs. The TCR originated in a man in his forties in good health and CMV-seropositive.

The CDR3 region has the DNA TGTGCCAGCAGTTCGACTCACACCGGGGAGCTGTTTTTT. Encoded protein: CASSSTHTGELFF. The chain recombines TRBV2 with TRBJ2-2; no definite D call. V gave up 5 bases and J gave up 3 bases, with 7 bases separating them. Germline CDR1 and CDR2: SNHLY and FYNNEI. There are 13 residues in the CDR3.